The 18 T cell receptor beta chains listed next were all sequenced from one sample in a study of shared clonotypes between healthy human individuals. Assay: immunoSEQ multiplex PCR; the TCRdb copy retains only in-frame clones and omits some. Of about 510,000 clones listed, around 74% are singletons. The specimen sequenced was PBMCs. The receptor set was obtained from a middle-aged woman in good health. Some clones in this sample may be carry-over from other donors' samples.

This clone has only one observation. The chain employs TRBV6-1 and TRBJ1-2; D may be TRBD1 (5 bases). V was cut by 3 bases and J by 1 base, with 15 bases left in between. CDR1 is MNHNS, CDR2 SASEGT, per germline. The CDR3 loop spans 16 amino acids. For the CDR3, the DNA is TGTGCCAGCAGTGACTTAGGACACCGAGGTAACTATGGCTACACCTTC. It yields the protein CASSDLGHRGNYGYTF.

To note about this clone: The likely explanation is a read error, given a far larger clone one base away. The chain uses TRBV27 and TRBJ2-3, with 8 bases lining up with TRBD2. The CDR3 is 14 residues long. The J segment lost 3 bases and the V segment lost 5 bases, leaving 4 bases of the junction unmatched. Germline assignment: CDR1 MNHEY and CDR2 SMNVEV (reference sequence). In DNA, the CDR3 is TGTGCCAGCAGTGACCGACTAGCGACAGATACGCAGTATTTT. It specifies CASSDRLATDTQYF.

This clone occurred a few times. The chain combines TRBV30 with TRBJ1-2; TRBD1 might be the D (6 bases). This CDR3 comprises 14 residues. Trimming cost V 3 bases and J 7 bases, with 18 bases left between them. Germline loops: CDR1 GTSNPN, CDR2 SVGIG (reference sequence). The CDR3 is CAWSLGAVGGGYTF. The CDR3 DNA reads TGTGCCTGGAGCCTGGGGGCGGTCGGGGGTGGCTACACCTTC.

This clone occurred once. The gene calls are TRBV6-1 and TRBJ2-3, with D possibly TRBD2 on 6 matching bases. Germline-derived CDR1 and CDR2 are MNHNS and SASEGT. CDR3 size: 15 residues. The V end was cut by 7 bases, the J end by 4 bases, with 18 bases between. Written as DNA, the CDR3 is TGTGCCAGCAAAGACGCCTCAGCGGGCGCAGATACGCAGTATTTT. It yields the protein CASKDASAGADTQYF.

V usage is TRBV15 and J usage is TRBJ1-1; D perhaps matches TRBD1 (6 bases). The V gene lost 3 bases and the J gene lost 3 bases, with 14 bases spanning the gap. Germline V gene sequence: CDR1 LNHNV, CDR2 YYDKDF (reference sequence). CDR3 size: 15 residues. CDR3 sequence: CATSSTRGLDTEAFF. DNA of the CDR3: TGTGCCACCAGCAGTACTCGGGGGCTGGACACTGAAGCTTTCTTT.

Only one count was recorded for this clone. J is TRBJ2-1 and V is TRBV19; TRBD1 is a possible D gene (6 bases). Germline-derived CDR1 and CDR2 are LNHDA and SQIVND (reference sequence). This CDR3 has 12 amino acids. Trimming removed 3 bases from V and 11 bases from J, with 11 bases in between. In DNA form, the CDR3 reads TGTGCCAGTAGTATCGACCAGGGGAAGCAGTTCTTC. It codes for CASSIDQGKQFF.

The rearrangement joins TRBV4-2 to TRBJ1-4; 7 bases fit TRBD1. The V gene end was trimmed by 4 bases and the J gene end by 5 bases; junction bases not matched to a gene: 13. Germline assignment: CDR1 LGHNA and CDR2 YNFKEQ. CDR3 size: 17 residues. Here the CDR3 reads CASSLVTGTAQNEKLFF. The CDR3 DNA sequence: TGTGCCAGCAGCCTGGTTACGGGGACAGCGCAGAATGAAAAACTGTTTTTT.

V and J are TRBV6-1 and TRBJ1-2, with 7 bases that match TRBD1. Trimming took 6 bases from V and 4 from J; bases not matched to a gene: 8. Germline values: CDR1 MNHNS, CDR2 SASEGT. The CDR3 runs 14 residues. CDR3 in DNA: TGTGCCAGCAGCCCCGGACAGGCTCCCTATGGCTACACCTTC. Translating it yields CASSPGQAPYGYTF.

Only a few counts were recorded for this clone. The chain employs TRBV4-1 and TRBJ1-1; tentatively, D is TRBD1 (5 bases). The V gene's germline CDR1 is MGHRA and CDR2 YSYEKL. V shed 0 bases and J shed 7 bases, with 21 bases lying between them. The CDR3 spans 17 residues. CDR3 in amino acids: CASSQEGRFNPRDEAFF. CDR3 in DNA: TGCGCCAGCAGCCAAGAGGGGCGTTTTAACCCACGGGATGAAGCTTTCTTT.

The CDR3 nucleotides read TGCAGCGTGACGGAGTCGAGCTCCTACGAGCAGTACTTC. It yields the protein CSVTESSSYEQYF. This chain links TRBV29-1 with TRBJ2-7; no clear D. The V gene's germline CDR1 is SQVTM and CDR2 ANQGSEA. The CDR3 length is 13 residues. V was cut by 6 bases and J by 0 bases, with 12 bases left in between.

Notes on this clone: A junction boundary mismatches the germline segment, possibly from a read error. The V and J genes are TRBV19 and TRBJ2-5, with TRBD2 matching over 7 bases. CDR3 length equals 13 residues. The germline V gene has CDR1 LNHDA and CDR2 SQIVND (reference sequence). The CDR3 nucleotides are TGTGCCAGTATGGGGAGGGGCCAAGGGACCCAGTACTTC. It specifies CASMGRGQGTQYF. The whole variable domain, remainder taken from reference TRBV19 and TRBJ2-5, is DGGITQSPKYLFRKEGQNVTLSCEQNLNHDAMYWYRQDPGQGLRLIYYSQIVNDFQKGDIAEGYSVSREKKESFPLTVTSAQKNPTAFYLCASMGRGQGTQYFGPGTRLLVL.

The count of this clone is one. The CDR3 loop reads CASSLDTHLSGYTF. The CDR3 nucleotides are TGTGCCAGCAGCCTGGACACCCACCTTAGTGGCTACACCTTC. The chain joins TRBV7-3 to TRBJ1-2, with a weak D call TRBD1 (5 bases). Germline CDR1 reads SGHTA; CDR2 reads FQGTGA. The CDR3 sequence is 14 residues long. The germline V and J ends were trimmed by 5 bases and 7 bases, with 17 bases remaining between them. Based on the CDR3 plus reference TRBV7-3 and TRBJ1-2, the full variable domain is GAGVSQTPSNKVTEKGKYVELRCDPISGHTALYWYRQSLGQGPEFLIYFQGTGAADDSGLPNDRFFAVRPEGSVSTLKIQRTERGDSAVYLCASSLDTHLSGYTFGSGTRLTVV.

A word on this clone: A read error likely explains this, since a far larger clone differs by one base. The chain combines TRBV23-1 with TRBJ2-7; possibly TRBD1 for D (5 bases). TRBV23-1 is classed as an ORF, of uncertain function. There are 13 residues in the CDR3. As DNA, the CDR3 is TGCGCCGGCAGTCACAGGAGCTCCTACGAGCAGTACTTC. It yields the protein CAGSHRSSYEQYF.

The chain uses TRBV11-2 and TRBJ2-1; D gene ambiguous. The CDR3 sequence is 12 residues long. Trimming stripped 3 bases from V and 10 bases from J, with 10 bases between. From germline, CDR1 is SGHAT and CDR2 FQNNGV. This CDR3 is CASSFTSAEQFF. CDR3 bases: TGTGCCAGCAGCTTCACCTCTGCGGAGCAGTTCTTC.

The chain combines TRBV5-8 with TRBJ2-5, with 13 bases identical to TRBD2. Germline V lookup: CDR1 SGHTS, CDR2 YDEGEE. The length of the CDR3 is 16 residues. V dropped 4 bases and J dropped 1; count of bases not matched to a gene: 4. The CDR3 here is CASSPGLAGTQETQYF. CDR3 nucleotide sequence: TGTGCCAGCAGCCCGGGACTAGCGGGGACCCAAGAGACCCAGTACTTC.

This clone was seen a single time. V gene TRBV10-2 combines with J gene TRBJ2-3; D unclear. The CDR3 is 15 amino acids. The V end lost 2 bases, the J end lost 6 bases, and 15 bases lay between the germline ends. Germline-derived CDR1 and CDR2 are WSHSY and SAAADI. The CDR3 region has the DNA TGCGCCAGCAGTGAGCCAGGATTGGGTCGGGATACGCAGTATTTT. Amino acids: CASSEPGLGRDTQYF.

Only one count was recorded for this clone. The rearrangement joins TRBV4-3 to TRBJ1-2; D not resolved. V was shortened by 1 base and J by 2 bases, with 11 bases between the two germline ends. CDR3 length: 15 residues. CDR1 is LGHNA, CDR2 YSLEER, per germline. CDR3 DNA sequence: TGCGCCAGCAGCCAAGCCCTTCGGGTGAACTATGGCTACACCTTC. Its protein is CASSQALRVNYGYTF.

This chain joins TRBV6-5 and TRBJ2-6; D is unclear. In germline, CDR1 is MNHEY, CDR2 SVGAGI. Trimming took off 7 bases at V and 4 bases at J, with 5 bases between the two ends. The CDR3 sequence is 12 residues long. The CDR3 loop is CASTSGANVLTF. As DNA, the CDR3 is TGTGCCAGCACTTCGGGGGCCAACGTCCTGACTTTC.